This T cell receptor beta chain was identified in a study of beta chain features in type 1 diabetes. Points from the study as a whole: Cells that show high TCR expression could be over-represented by cDNA sequencing.

On average, the one heparinised blood draw given by each donor was roughly 100 mL. Each of the CD4+ naive, central memory, regulatory and stem cell-like memory populations was sorted via CD45RO/CCR7/CD25/CD127/CD95/CD27. Germline V gene lookup returns CDR1 SGHTA and CDR2 FQGNSA. The CDR3 totals 14 residues. Reverse transcribing all isolated RNA meant expressed TCRB transcripts were sequenced. Only in-frame clones appear in the TCRdb table, and some are missing; sequencing was by immunoSEQ multiplex PCR. The sample records about 260,000 clones, under 70% being singletons. This clone was seen a single time. What it binds is unknown. One end of the junction is discordant with germline, which a read error may explain.

This chain uses TRBV7-2 with TRBJ2-5; TRBD2 aligns across 8 bases. The sequence came from a young man in good health. Material: naive CD4+ T cells from blood. The CDR3 DNA follows: TGCGCCAGCAGCTTAGGGGGACTAGAAGAGACCCAGTACTTC. This translates into CASSLGGLEETQYF.